Listed here are 17 T cell receptor beta chains from one sample, sequenced in a study of blood T cells in healthy people across ages. A second PCR, run for about 7 to 11 cycles, used a sample-barcoded 5' primer plus a J-beta primer mix. One entry per CDR3 protein results from TCRdb running MiXCR on the 5' RACE reads. The data hold about 1.8 million distinct CDR3 sequences, with roughly 50% observed a single time. The sequencing input was blood. The receptor set was obtained from a woman aged 40-49 years in good health.

The gene calls are TRBV5-4 and TRBJ2-1; 11 bases map to TRBD2. Trimming cost V 3 bases and J 8 bases; bases outside gene matches: 7. The germline gives CDR1 SGHNT, CDR2 YYREEE (reference sequence). This CDR3 is built from 15 residues. CDR3 loop: CASSCSGGASYEQFF. The CDR3 coding sequence is TGTGCCAGCAGCTGTAGCGGGGGGGCGAGTTATGAGCAGTTCTTC.

This clonotype was detected ten times or more. This rearrangement joins TRBV29-1 to TRBJ2-3; possibly TRBD1 or TRBD2 for D (5 bases each). The CDR3 sequence is 16 residues long. The V gene's germline CDR1 is SQVTM and CDR2 ANQGSEA. V was clipped by 4 bases and J by 1 base, with 18 bases between them. This CDR3 reads CSVAGGNGARTDTQYF. The DNA of the CDR3 is TGCAGCGTTGCTGGGGGAAATGGGGCACGCACAGATACGCAGTATTTT.

This chain uses TRBV7-6 with TRBJ1-5; D remains ambiguous. Trimming shortened V by 5 bases and J by 5 bases, and 16 bases separated the two germline ends. CDR1 and CDR2 (germline): SGHVS, FNYEAQ. CDR3 length: 15 amino acids. The CDR3 nucleotides read TGTGCCAGCAGCCCCATAGCAGGAAAAGATCAGCCCCAGCATTTT. It is translated as CASSPIAGKDQPQHF. Complete variable domain (other parts from reference TRBV7-6 and TRBJ1-5): GAGVSQSPRYKVTKRGQDVALRCDPISGHVSLYWYRQALGQGPEFLTYFNYEAQQDKSGLPNDRFSAERPEGSISTLTIQRTEQRDSAMYRCASSPIAGKDQPQHFGDGTRLSIL.

The J gene is TRBJ2-4, the V gene TRBV6-5, with a possible D match to TRBD2 (5 bases). The V end lost 2 bases, the J end lost 13 bases, and 18 bases lay between the germline ends. Germline V gene data show CDR1 as MNHEY and CDR2 as SVGAGI. The CDR3 is made up of 14 amino acids. CDR3 DNA: TGTGCCAGCAGTTACAGCTTATCCGACTACGGGCAGTACTTC. Its translation: CASSYSLSDYGQYF.

The gene calls are TRBV13 and TRBJ2-3; 9 nucleotides agree with TRBD2. The germline gives CDR1 PRHDT, CDR2 FYEKMQ (reference sequence). The ends lost 5 bases at V and 5 bases at J; junction bases unmatched: 11. CDR3 length equals 16 residues. The CDR3 protein is CASSPRAGGLGDTQYF. CDR3 nucleotide sequence: TGTGCCAGCAGCCCAAGGGCGGGGGGGCTTGGAGATACGCAGTATTTT.

The rearrangement joins TRBV6-1 to TRBJ2-5; 8 nucleotides agree with TRBD1. V shed 4 bases and J 5 bases; nucleotides not matched to a gene: 9. CDR3 length: 15 residues. Per the germline V gene, CDR1 is MNHNS and CDR2 is SASEGT. The CDR3 here is CASSVSRGLGETQYF. The DNA for the CDR3 is TGTGCCAGCAGTGTTAGCAGGGGGCTCGGGGAGACCCAGTACTTC.

V usage is TRBV2 and J usage is TRBJ2-3, with D unclear. From germline, CDR1 is SNHLY and CDR2 FYNNEI. The V and J ends lost 0 bases and 2 bases respectively, with 9 bases between them. There are 15 residues in the CDR3. The CDR3 loop reads CASSEAQRNTDTQYF. Here the CDR3 DNA reads TGTGCCAGCAGTGAAGCGCAAAGAAACACAGATACGCAGTATTTT.

The CDR3 region has the DNA TGTGCCAGCAGTAGTCGATTCCAGGGCAGTGCCCTTAATTCACCCCTCCACTTT. Its protein is CASSSRFQGSALNSPLHF. The V gene is TRBV25-1, the J gene TRBJ1-6, with a weak D call TRBD1 (5 bases). The CDR3 is 18 residues long. Germline V gives CDR1 MGHDK, CDR2 SYGVNS. Trimming removed 5 bases from V and 6 bases from J, with 23 bases in between.

The rearrangement joins TRBV6-2 or TRBV6-3 to TRBJ1-2, with D perhaps TRBD1 (6 bases). V lost 6 bases and J lost 2, with 16 bases in between. The length of the CDR3 is 15 residues. CDR1 and CDR2 (germline): MNHEY, SVGEGT. Here the CDR3 reads CASSPPPQGNYGYTF. The CDR3 DNA reads TGTGCCAGCAGCCCCCCGCCCCAGGGGAACTATGGCTACACCTTC.

J is TRBJ1-5 and V is TRBV15, with D tentatively TRBD1 (6 bases). The germline CDR1 and CDR2 sequences are LNHNV and YYDKDF (reference sequence). CDR3 length equals 15 residues. The V end lost 3 bases, the J end lost 3 bases, and 12 bases lay between the germline ends. The chain's CDR3 is CATSSSGQLNQPQHF. The CDR3 region has the DNA TGTGCCACCAGCAGTTCCGGACAGCTCAATCAGCCCCAGCATTTT.

In its sample, this clonotype was seen a few times. This sequence joins TRBV20-1 and TRBJ2-1, with D perhaps matching TRBD1 (5 bases). The length of the CDR3 is 14 residues. V dropped 1 base and J dropped 2 bases, with 9 bases sitting between them. The germline V gene has CDR1 DFQATT and CDR2 SNEGSKA (reference sequence). For the CDR3, the DNA is TGCAGTGCTAGAGGCGACAGTGCCTACAATGAGCAGTTCTTC. It yields the protein CSARGDSAYNEQFF.

This chain joins TRBV7-2 and TRBJ2-7; tentative D call: TRBD2 (5 bases). Trimming removed 4 bases at V and 7 bases at J, with 14 bases between. This CDR3 is 13 amino acids long. Germline values: CDR1 SGHTA, CDR2 FQGNSA. The CDR3 nucleotides read TGTGCCAGCAGCTACGCCCTTACGGGAGAGCAGTACTTC. This gives the protein CASSYALTGEQYF.

The genes are TRBV12-3 or TRBV12-4 and TRBJ2-3; TRBD1 might be the D (7 bases). V dropped 3 bases and J dropped 8 bases, with 18 bases sitting between them. The CDR3 consists of 15 residues. Written as DNA, the CDR3 is TGTGCCAGCAGTTTTGGAGGGACAGCCGGACGTACGCAGTATTTT. Amino acids: CASSFGGTAGRTQYF.

This clonotype was found a few times. This chain links TRBV7-2 with TRBJ2-4; D uncertain. The germline V gene has CDR1 SGHTA and CDR2 FQGNSA. Trimming shortened V by 0 bases and J by 13 bases, and 19 bases separated the two germline ends. The CDR3 loop spans 15 amino acids. CDR3 protein: CASSLAWAPQEVQYF. Here the CDR3 DNA reads TGTGCCAGCAGCTTAGCATGGGCTCCCCAAGAGGTCCAGTACTTC. Based on the CDR3 plus reference TRBV7-2 and TRBJ2-4, the full variable domain is GAGVSQSPSNKVTEKGKDVELRCDPISGHTALYWYRQSLGQGLEFLIYFQGNSAPDKSGLPSDRFSAERTGGSVSTLTIQRTQQEDSAVYLCASSLAWAPQEVQYFGAGTRLSVL.

The CDR3 DNA follows: TGTGCCACCAGCAGAGATAACCGAGGCGAGCAGTACTTC. This sequence encodes CATSRDNRGEQYF. This chain joins TRBV15 and TRBJ2-5; D unclear. Judging by the DNA end, TRBJ2-7 fits better; the J call may be wrong. This CDR3 spans 13 amino acids. Per germline, CDR1 LNHNV and CDR2 YYDKDF (reference sequence).

CDR3 region: CASSFGPRGAEAFF. The CDR3 DNA sequence: TGTGCCAGCAGTTTTGGTCCGAGAGGTGCTGAAGCTTTCTTT. J is TRBJ1-1 and V is TRBV28; D is undetermined. Deletions cut 3 bases from V and 6 bases from J, with 14 bases between. CDR3 length equals 14 residues. The germline V gene encodes CDR1 MDHEN and CDR2 SYDVKM.

This clonotype was observed a few times. The gene calls are TRBV20-1 and TRBJ2-7; TRBD2 is a possible D gene (6 bases). The germline CDR1 and CDR2 sequences are DFQATT and SNEGSKA (reference sequence). CDR3 length: 15 amino acids. V lost 1 base to trimming and J lost 6 bases, with 19 bases between them. CDR3 coding DNA: TGCAGTGCTAGAGGGAAACCGGGACGGGGAGGCGAGCAGTACTTC. Protein product: CSARGKPGRGGEQYF.